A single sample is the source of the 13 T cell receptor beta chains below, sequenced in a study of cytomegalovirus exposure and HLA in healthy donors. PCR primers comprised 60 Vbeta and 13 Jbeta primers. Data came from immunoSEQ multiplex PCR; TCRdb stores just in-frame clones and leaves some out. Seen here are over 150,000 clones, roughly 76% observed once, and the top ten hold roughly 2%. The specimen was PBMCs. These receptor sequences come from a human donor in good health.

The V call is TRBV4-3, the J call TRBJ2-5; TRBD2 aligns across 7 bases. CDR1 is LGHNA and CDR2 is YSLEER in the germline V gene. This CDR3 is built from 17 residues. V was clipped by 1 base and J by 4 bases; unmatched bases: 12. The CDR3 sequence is CASSQGVRAGVGETQYF. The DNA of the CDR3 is TGCGCCAGCAGCCAAGGGGTCAGGGCGGGGGTTGGAGAGACCCAGTACTTC.

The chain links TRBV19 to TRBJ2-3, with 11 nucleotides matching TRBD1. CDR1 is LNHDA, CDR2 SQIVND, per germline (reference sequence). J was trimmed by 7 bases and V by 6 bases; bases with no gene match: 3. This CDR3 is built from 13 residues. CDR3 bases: TGTGCCAGTAGGGGGACAGGGGGACATACGCAGTATTTT. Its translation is CASRGTGGHTQYF.

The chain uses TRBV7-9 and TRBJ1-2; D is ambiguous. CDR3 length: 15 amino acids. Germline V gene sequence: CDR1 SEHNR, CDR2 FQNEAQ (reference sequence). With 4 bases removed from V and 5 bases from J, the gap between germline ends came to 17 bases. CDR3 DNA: TGTGCCAGCAGCTCGACTGCGACGTCGCTTTATGGCTACACCTTC. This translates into CASSSTATSLYGYTF.

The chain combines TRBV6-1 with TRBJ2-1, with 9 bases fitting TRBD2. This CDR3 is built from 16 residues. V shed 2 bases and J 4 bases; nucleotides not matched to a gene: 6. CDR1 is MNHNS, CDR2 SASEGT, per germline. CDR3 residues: CASSELGGGAYNEQFF. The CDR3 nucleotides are TGTGCCAGCAGTGAATTGGGCGGGGGGGCATACAATGAGCAGTTCTTC.

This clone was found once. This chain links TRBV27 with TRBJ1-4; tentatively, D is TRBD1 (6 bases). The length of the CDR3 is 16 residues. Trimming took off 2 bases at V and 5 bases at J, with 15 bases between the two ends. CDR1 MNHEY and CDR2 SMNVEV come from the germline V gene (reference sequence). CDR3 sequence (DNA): TGTGCCAGCAGTTTAAGGGCAGGGGCCAGCAATGAAAAACTGTTTTTT. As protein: CASSLRAGASNEKLFF.

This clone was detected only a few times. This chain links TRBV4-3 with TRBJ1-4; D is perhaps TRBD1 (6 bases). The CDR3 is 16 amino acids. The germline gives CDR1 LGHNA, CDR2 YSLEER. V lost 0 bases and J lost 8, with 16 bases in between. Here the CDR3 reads CASSQDRSGAREKLFF. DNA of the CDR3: TGCGCCAGCAGCCAAGATCGATCAGGGGCTAGGGAAAAACTGTTTTTT.

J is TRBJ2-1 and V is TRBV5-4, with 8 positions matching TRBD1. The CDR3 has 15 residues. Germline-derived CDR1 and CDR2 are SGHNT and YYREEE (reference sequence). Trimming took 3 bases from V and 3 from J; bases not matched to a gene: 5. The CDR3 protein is CASSSRGPRYNEQFF. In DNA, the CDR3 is TGTGCCAGCAGCTCCAGGGGGCCGCGCTACAATGAGCAGTTCTTC. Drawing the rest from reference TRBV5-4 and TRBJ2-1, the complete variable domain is ETGVTQSPTHLIKTRGQQVTLRCSSQSGHNTVSWYQQALGQGPQFIFQYYREEENGRGNFPPRFSGLQFPNYSSELNVNALELDDSALYLCASSSRGPRYNEQFFGPGTRLTVL.

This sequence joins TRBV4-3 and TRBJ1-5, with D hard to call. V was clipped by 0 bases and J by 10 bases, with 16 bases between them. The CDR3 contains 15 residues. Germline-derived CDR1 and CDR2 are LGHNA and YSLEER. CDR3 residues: CASSQDALTRNPQHF. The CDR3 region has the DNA TGCGCCAGCAGCCAAGATGCGCTAACCCGTAACCCCCAGCATTTT.

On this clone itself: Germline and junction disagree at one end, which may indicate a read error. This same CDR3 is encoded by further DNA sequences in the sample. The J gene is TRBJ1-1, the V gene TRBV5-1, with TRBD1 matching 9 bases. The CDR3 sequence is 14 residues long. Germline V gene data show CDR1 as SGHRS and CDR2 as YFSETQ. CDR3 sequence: CASSFTGGATEAFF. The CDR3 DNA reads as TGCGCCAGCAGCTTCACAGGGGGCGCGACTGAGGCTTTCTTT.

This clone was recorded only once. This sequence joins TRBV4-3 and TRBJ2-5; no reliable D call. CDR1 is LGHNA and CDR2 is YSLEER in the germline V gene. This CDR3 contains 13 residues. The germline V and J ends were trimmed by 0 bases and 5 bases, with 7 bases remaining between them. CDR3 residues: CASSQDVVETQYF. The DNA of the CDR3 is TGCGCCAGCAGCCAAGATGTAGTGGAGACCCAGTACTTC.

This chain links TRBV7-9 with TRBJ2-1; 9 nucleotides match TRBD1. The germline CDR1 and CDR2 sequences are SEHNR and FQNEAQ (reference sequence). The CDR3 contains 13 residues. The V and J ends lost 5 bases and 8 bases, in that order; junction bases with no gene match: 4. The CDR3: CASSPQGAHEQFF. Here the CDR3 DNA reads TGTGCCAGCAGCCCACAGGGGGCGCATGAGCAGTTCTTC.

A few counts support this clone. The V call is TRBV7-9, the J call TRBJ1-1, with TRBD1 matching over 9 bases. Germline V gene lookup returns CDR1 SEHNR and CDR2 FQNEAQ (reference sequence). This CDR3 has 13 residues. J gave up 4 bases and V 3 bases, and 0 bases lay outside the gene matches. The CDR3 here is CASSLDRGTEAFF. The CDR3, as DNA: TGTGCCAGCAGCTTGGACAGGGGCACTGAAGCTTTCTTT.

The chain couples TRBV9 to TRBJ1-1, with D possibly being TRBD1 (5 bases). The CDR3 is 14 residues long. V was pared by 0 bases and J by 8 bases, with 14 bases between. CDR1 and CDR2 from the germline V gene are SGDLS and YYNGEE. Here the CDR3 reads CASSVVKGYREAFF. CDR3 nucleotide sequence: TGTGCCAGCAGCGTAGTTAAGGGATACAGGGAAGCTTTCTTT. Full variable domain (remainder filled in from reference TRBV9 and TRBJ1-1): DSGVTQTPKHLITATGQRVTLRCSPRSGDLSVYWYQQSLDQGLQFLIQYYNGEERAKGNILERFSAQQFPDLHSELNLSSLELGDSALYFCASSVVKGYREAFFGQGTRLTVV.